This T cell receptor beta chain comes out of a study of a mutant IDH1 vaccine in newly diagnosed glioma. Study as a whole: Mean patient age was roughly 43 years; 62.5% were male and 37.5% female. Findings of the study overall: Pseudoprogression apparently lacked any relation to changes in top peripheral T cell clonotypes.

This clone has a handful of counts. Its target is not known. This CDR3 region has 14 residues. Germline CDR1 MNHNY, CDR2 SVGAGI (reference sequence). Between the trimmed V and J ends, which lost 6 bases and 1 base, there was a span of 12 bases. Time point noted: week 11, during vaccination. The investigators gave 300 ug of mutant IDH1 20-mer peptide in each vaccine dose, together with topical imiquimod. Repertoires were generated with immunoSEQ multiplex PCR, while TCRdb's copy carries only in-frame clones and drops some. The sample records about 61,000 clones, around 80% being singletons. This rearrangement joins TRBV6-6 to TRBJ1-1; no clear D. The source of this sequence is a man aged 50 to 59 with glioma. This specimen was PBMCs, taken from a glioma patient whose treatment included an IDH1 peptide vaccine. CDR3 DNA: TGTGCCAGCAGCCAGGACGGCCCGAACACTGAAGCTTTCTTT. This encodes CASSQDGPNTEAFF.